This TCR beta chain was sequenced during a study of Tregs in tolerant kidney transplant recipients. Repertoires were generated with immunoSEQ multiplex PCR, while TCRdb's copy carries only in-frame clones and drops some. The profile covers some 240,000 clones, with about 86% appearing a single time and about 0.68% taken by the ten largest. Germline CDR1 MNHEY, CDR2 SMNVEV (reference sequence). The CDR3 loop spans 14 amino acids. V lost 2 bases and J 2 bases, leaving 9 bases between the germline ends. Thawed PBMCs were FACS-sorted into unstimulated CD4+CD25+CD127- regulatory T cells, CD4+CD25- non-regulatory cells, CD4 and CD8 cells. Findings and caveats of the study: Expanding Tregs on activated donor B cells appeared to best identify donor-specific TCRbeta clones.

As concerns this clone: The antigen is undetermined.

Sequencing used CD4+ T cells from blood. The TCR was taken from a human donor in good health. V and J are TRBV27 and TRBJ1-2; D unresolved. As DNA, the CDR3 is TGTGCCAGCAGTTTACGGGGTTTGAACTATGGCTACACCTTC. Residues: CASSLRGLNYGYTF.